Presented here are 2 T cell receptor beta chains from one specimen sequenced in a study of human T cells and chemical hapten exposure. As to time point: patch test 1, 2 weeks after DPC sensitization. The treatment: therapeutic diphenylcyclopropenone sensitization with weekly scalp DPC. One entry per CDR3 protein, called by TCRdb with MiXCR from the RACE reads. The data hold fewer than 400,000 distinct CDR3 sequences, with under 9% observed a single time. The sample was whole blood, taken in connection with sensitization to the hapten diphenylcyclopropenone (DPC). The receptor source for this set is a woman aged 18-29 years with alopecia areata. Some clones in this sample may be carry-over from other donors' samples.

J is TRBJ2-3 and V is TRBV20-1, with D perhaps TRBD2 (7 bases). The CDR3 has 15 amino acids. Germline V gene sequence: CDR1 DFQATT, CDR2 SNEGSKA (reference sequence). The V end lost 5 bases, the J end lost 2 bases, and 17 bases lay between the germline ends. This CDR3 reads CSAPPGGAITDTQYF. The DNA for the CDR3 is TGCAGTGCTCCCCCTGGGGGGGCTATCACAGATACGCAGTATTTT.

This clonotype has just a few counts. The gene calls are TRBV10-3 and TRBJ2-7; D perhaps matches TRBD1 (6 bases). The CDR3 runs to 13 residues. From germline, CDR1 is ENHRY and CDR2 SYGVKD. The V end lost 4 bases, the J end lost 2 bases, and 9 bases lay between the germline ends. CDR3 nucleotides: TGTGCCATCAGTGGTGGACAGCCCTACGAGCAGTACTTC. This encodes CAISGGQPYEQYF.